The sequence of this TCR beta chain was determined in a study of blood T cell repertoires in COVID-19 (dated by TCRdb to 2020 to 2021). With respect to the entire study: Samples from collaborators originated in the United States, Italy and Spain and spanned both the acute and convalescent phases of COVID-19. The prospective study material was composed of cDNA or gDNA derived from T cells, B-cell-depleted T cells, or PBMCs. Deeply sampled blood TCRbeta repertoires from subjects exposed to, actively infected with, or recovered from COVID-19 were included in the dataset. The repertoires were released in a freely available public database meant as a resource for research on the immune response to SARS-CoV-2. The samples were drawn from the first 160 participants of the ongoing ImmuneRACE study and from roughly 1,300 subjects provided by 6 global collaborators. A de-identified subject ID, COVID-19 status, age in years and sex were almost always included in the sample metadata. HLA class I and class II types, where available, came from metadata supplied by the sample provider rather than from assay-based typing.

Paper-wide results and their limitations: The amount of clinical and demographic metadata varied by source and participant and was provided uncurated.

Collaborating institutions collected whole blood in K2EDTA tubes following their own protocols. For TCRbeta analysis, collaborators shipped samples in one of three forms: frozen whole blood, isolated PBMCs, or DNA extracted from either of those sample types. The immunoSEQ Assay, a bias-controlled multiplex PCR, was used to amplify TCRbeta CDR3 regions from genomic DNA. Regarding the original processing steps: The number of nucleated cells in each sample was estimated from the amplification of reference gene primers within the assay. To quantify the absolute abundance of each unique TCRbeta CDR3 rearrangement, sequence reads were collapsed and filtered. For each sample, productive Simpson clonality was calculated as the square root of Simpson's diversity index across productive rearrangements. What TCRdb holds here is the immuneACCESS table cut down to in-frame rearrangements. Part of the clones is not present; checked against another copy, under half of the missing clones reflect an unresolved V gene, and the others are unexplained. V, J and clone size derive from that table, while D and trimming were established from the DNA sequence. This sample comprises around 280,000 clones, around nine tenths of them detected only once. About 1.2% of the sample comes from the top ten.

The CDR1 and CDR2 encoded by the germline V gene (reference sequence) are DFQATT and SNEGSKA. Cut back by 4 bases and 4 bases, the V and J ends lie 7 bases apart. Including cysteine and phenylalanine, the CDR3 has 11 amino acids. Kept here is only the CDR3 DNA, which spans 33 bases and is read in frame from base 1. On this clone itself: Which antigen it targets is not known. Per-nucleotide qualities are absent, and no much larger clonotype sits a single base away.

Sample: peripheral blood. The chain links TRBV20-1 with TRBJ2-5; no D gene call is confident. The receptor comes from a man between 65 and 85 years old with acute or convalescent COVID-19. DNA sequence: TGCAGTGCTATGAGGTTAGAGACCCAGTACTTC. This sequence encodes CSAMRLETQYF.